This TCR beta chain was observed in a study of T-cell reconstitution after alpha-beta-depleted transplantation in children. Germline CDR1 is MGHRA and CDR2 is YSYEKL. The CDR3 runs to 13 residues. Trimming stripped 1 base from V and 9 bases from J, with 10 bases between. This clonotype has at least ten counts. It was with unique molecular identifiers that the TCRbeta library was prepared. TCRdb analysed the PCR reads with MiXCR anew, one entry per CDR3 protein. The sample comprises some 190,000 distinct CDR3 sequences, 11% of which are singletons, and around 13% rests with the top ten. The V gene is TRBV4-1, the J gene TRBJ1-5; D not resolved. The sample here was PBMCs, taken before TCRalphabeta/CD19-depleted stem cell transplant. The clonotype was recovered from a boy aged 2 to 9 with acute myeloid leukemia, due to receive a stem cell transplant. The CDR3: CASSQGSEMPQHF. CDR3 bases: TGCGCCAGCAGCCAAGGCAGCGAGATGCCCCAGCATTTT.